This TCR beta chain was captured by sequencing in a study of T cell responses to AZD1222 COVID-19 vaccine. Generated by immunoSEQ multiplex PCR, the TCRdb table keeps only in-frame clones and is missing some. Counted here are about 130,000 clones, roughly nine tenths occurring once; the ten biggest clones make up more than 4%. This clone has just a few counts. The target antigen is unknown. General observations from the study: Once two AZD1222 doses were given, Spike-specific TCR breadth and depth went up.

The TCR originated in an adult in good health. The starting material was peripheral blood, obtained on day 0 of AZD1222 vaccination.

CDR3 region: CASSPGTGGYEQYF. CDR3 DNA: TGCGCCAGCAGTCCAGGGACAGGGGGCTACGAGCAGTACTTC. The chain carries TRBV10-1 and TRBJ2-7; 11 bases are a match to TRBD1. The V gene end was trimmed by 5 bases and the J gene end by 3 bases; junction bases not matched to a gene: 3. This CDR3 region has 14 residues. Germline assignment: CDR1 WNHNN and CDR2 SYGVQD (reference sequence).